Listed below are T cell receptor beta chains from one sample, sequenced in a study of blood T cells in healthy people across ages. TCRdb independently ran MiXCR on the 5' RACE reads; one entry per CDR3 protein. The sample shows approximately 900,000 distinct CDR3 sequences, roughly 50% of them seen only once. Specimen: blood. The receptors stem from a man between 25 and 39 years old in good health. Each CDR3 is given with its conserved first and last residue. D genes are given only for firm matches. Part of the rows lack a size; the others show once, few, many or a class for expanded clones.

V gene: TRBV27; J gene: TRBJ2-7; D gene: .; clone size: few; CDR3 protein: CASSSQGTYEQYF; CDR3 DNA: TGTGCCAGCAGTTCGCAGGGGACCTACGAGCAGTACTTC
V gene: TRBV15; J gene: TRBJ2-7; D gene: TRBD1; clone size: few; CDR3 protein: CATRGQGDSYEQYF; CDR3 DNA: TGTGCCACCAGAGGTCAGGGGGATTCCTACGAGCAGTACTTC
V gene: TRBV5-1; J gene: TRBJ2-7; D gene: .; clone size: .; CDR3 protein: CASSLEGPLQYF; CDR3 DNA: TGCGCCAGCAGCTTGGAAGGGCCCCTTCAGTACTTC
V gene: TRBV7-9; J gene: TRBJ1-1; D gene: TRBD1; clone size: .; CDR3 protein: CASSFLLAGQDTEAFF; CDR3 DNA: TGTGCCAGCAGCTTTTTGTTAGCGGGACAGGACACTGAAGCTTTCTTT
V gene: TRBV6-1; J gene: TRBJ2-3; D gene: .; clone size: .; CDR3 protein: CASSDRYIFTDTQYF; CDR3 DNA: TGTGCCAGCAGTGATCGGTACATCTTCACAGATACGCAGTATTTT
V gene: TRBV6-2/TRBV6-3; J gene: TRBJ1-1; D gene: .; clone size: .; CDR3 protein: CASNDRQLNTEAFF; CDR3 DNA: TGTGCCAGCAATGATCGACAGCTGAACACTGAAGCTTTCTTT
V gene: TRBV27; J gene: TRBJ1-4; D gene: .; clone size: once; CDR3 protein: CASSLSPDPGEELFF; CDR3 DNA: TGTGCCAGCAGTTTATCCCCCGACCCGGGGGAAGAACTGTTTTTT
V gene: TRBV11-3; J gene: TRBJ2-3; D gene: TRBD1; clone size: .; CDR3 protein: CASSSGQGGADTQYF; CDR3 DNA: TGTGCCAGCAGCTCAGGACAGGGGGGGGCAGATACGCAGTATTTT
V gene: TRBV27; J gene: TRBJ2-5; D gene: .; clone size: few; CDR3 protein: CASRDPQTSWETQYF; CDR3 DNA: TGTGCCAGCAGGGACCCCCAGACCTCCTGGGAGACCCAGTACTTC
V gene: TRBV3-1; J gene: TRBJ2-1; D gene: TRBD2; clone size: .; CDR3 protein: CASRGLAGVTSDNEQFF; CDR3 DNA: TGTGCCAGCAGGGGACTAGCGGGGGTGACCTCAGACAATGAGCAGTTCTTC
V gene: TRBV12-3/TRBV12-4; J gene: TRBJ1-5; D gene: .; clone size: few; CDR3 protein: CASRPREEQPQHF; CDR3 DNA: TGTGCCAGCAGACCCCGCGAGGAACAGCCCCAGCATTTT
V gene: TRBV9; J gene: TRBJ1-5; D gene: TRBD1; clone size: .; CDR3 protein: CASSAQGTVQPQHF; CDR3 DNA: TGTGCCAGCAGCGCGCAGGGGACAGTTCAGCCCCAGCATTTT
V gene: TRBV11-3; J gene: TRBJ1-1; D gene: .; clone size: .; CDR3 protein: CASSPETSSTEAFF; CDR3 DNA: TGTGCCAGCAGCCCCGAGACGTCATCCACTGAAGCTTTCTTT
V gene: TRBV12-3/TRBV12-4; J gene: TRBJ2-3; D gene: TRBD1; clone size: .; CDR3 protein: CASSFGDSYTDTQYF; CDR3 DNA: TGTGCCAGCAGTTTTGGGGACAGCTACACAGATACGCAGTATTTT
V gene: TRBV20-1; J gene: TRBJ2-1; D gene: .; clone size: .; CDR3 protein: CSARDVQGRNEQFF; CDR3 DNA: TGCAGTGCTAGAGATGTCCAGGGTAGGAATGAGCAGTTCTTC
V gene: TRBV29-1; J gene: TRBJ1-5; D gene: TRBD1; clone size: .; CDR3 protein: CSVEGTGNQPQHF; CDR3 DNA: TGCAGCGTCGAGGGGACAGGGAATCAGCCCCAGCATTTT